The clone carrying this T cell receptor beta chain was observed a handful of times. Germline loops: CDR1 SGHRS, CDR2 YFSETQ. The CDR3 has 18 amino acids. V was pared by 5 bases and J by 3 bases, with 24 bases between. This specimen comes from a study of T cells in Graves' hyperthyroidism and ophthalmopathy. The study left out patients who had uncontrolled infection, other autoimmune disease, pregnancy or lactation. In making diagnoses, clinical symptoms, serum thyroxine and TRAb, thyroid ultrasound and orbital computed tomography were all used. RNA transcripts gave rise to amplified TCR beta CDR3 regions. With the HTBI primer set, the TCR CDR3 went through a first round of RT-PCR. A single record per CDR3 protein comes from TCRdb applying MiXCR to the multiplex PCR reads. Among fewer than 550,000 distinct CDR3 sequences listed, 15% to 19% were seen once.

The specimen was blood. This sequence joins TRBV5-1 and TRBJ2-1, with D possibly being TRBD1 or TRBD2 (5 bases each). This sequence originates from a young woman with Graves' hyperthyroidism. This chain's CDR3 is CASRSAPPSGTFYNEQFF. The CDR3 DNA reads TGCGCCAGCAGGTCAGCCCCTCCTTCCGGGACCTTCTACAATGAGCAGTTCTTC.